A selection of T cell receptor beta chains follows, all from one sample in a study of cytomegalovirus exposure and HLA in healthy donors. Repertoires were generated with immunoSEQ multiplex PCR, while TCRdb's copy carries only in-frame clones and drops some. The sample includes about 200,000 clones, around 78% of them seen just once. Sequenced material: PBMCs. Receptors were obtained from a man aged 25-40 years in good health and CMV-seronegative. Each CDR3 is given with its conserved first and last residue. Each record gives: clone size, V gene, D gene, J gene, CDR3 DNA, CDR3 protein. D genes are given only for firm matches. Clone size is shown for a subset of rows, as once, few, many or a class of expanded clone.

clone_size: -
v_call: TRBV27
d_call: TRBD2
j_call: TRBJ2-7
cdr3_nt: TGTGCCAGCAGCCCGGGACTAGGGGGATCCTACGAGCAGTACTTC
cdr3_aa: CASSPGLGGSYEQYF

clone_size: -
v_call: TRBV10-3
d_call: TRBD1
j_call: TRBJ2-7
cdr3_nt: TGTGCCATTGGCAGGGGGACACCAGGTGTCGAGCAGTACTTC
cdr3_aa: CAIGRGTPGVEQYF

clone_size: -
v_call: TRBV7-7
d_call: -
j_call: TRBJ2-7
cdr3_nt: TGTGCTAGCAGCTTATTTTTAGGCGGATCCTACGAGCAGTACTTC
cdr3_aa: CASSLFLGGSYEQYF

clone_size: few
v_call: TRBV6-6
d_call: -
j_call: TRBJ1-4
cdr3_nt: TGTGCCAGCAGTTTAGATGAAAAACTGTTTTTT
cdr3_aa: CASSLDEKLFF

clone_size: -
v_call: TRBV15
d_call: -
j_call: TRBJ2-7
cdr3_nt: TGTGCCACCAGCAGAGATCCAGGATCGACCTACGAGCAGTACTTC
cdr3_aa: CATSRDPGSTYEQYF

clone_size: -
v_call: TRBV6-6
d_call: TRBD1
j_call: TRBJ1-2
cdr3_nt: TGTGCCAGCAGTTACTCTACAGGGGGCGGCTATGGCTACACCTTC
cdr3_aa: CASSYSTGGGYGYTF

clone_size: -
v_call: TRBV7-3
d_call: -
j_call: TRBJ2-7
cdr3_nt: TGTGCCAGCAGCCCGGGTCTTCTAGGGCAGTACTTC
cdr3_aa: CASSPGLLGQYF

clone_size: -
v_call: TRBV29-1
d_call: TRBD1
j_call: TRBJ1-2
cdr3_nt: TGCAGCGTTGATGGGACAGCTACCCTAGCTAACTATGGCTACACCTTC
cdr3_aa: CSVDGTATLANYGYTF

clone_size: -
v_call: TRBV25-1
d_call: -
j_call: TRBJ2-5
cdr3_nt: TGTGCCAGCAGTGTCGGGCTTCGGGACTCGCAGTACTTC
cdr3_aa: CASSVGLRDSQYF

clone_size: -
v_call: TRBV7-6
d_call: -
j_call: TRBJ2-7
cdr3_nt: TGTGCCAGCAGCTTGTCCCGGGGGGCGGGGGCTGCCTACGAGCAGTACTTC
cdr3_aa: CASSLSRGAGAAYEQYF

clone_size: -
v_call: TRBV28
d_call: -
j_call: TRBJ1-2
cdr3_nt: TGTGCCAGCAGTTTAGTCAGCGGCTATGGCTACACCTTC
cdr3_aa: CASSLVSGYGYTF

clone_size: -
v_call: TRBV9
d_call: TRBD2
j_call: TRBJ2-7
cdr3_nt: TGTGCCAGCAGCGTCTTAGCGGGAGCGTACGAGCAGTACTTC
cdr3_aa: CASSVLAGAYEQYF

clone_size: -
v_call: TRBV7-9
d_call: -
j_call: TRBJ1-3
cdr3_nt: TGTGCCAGCAGCTTATCAGTCAGCTCTGGAAACACCATATATTTT
cdr3_aa: CASSLSVSSGNTIYF

clone_size: -
v_call: TRBV11-2
d_call: TRBD2
j_call: TRBJ2-1
cdr3_nt: TGTGCCAGCAGCCCCAGACTAGCGCTGGACAATGAGCAGTTCTTC
cdr3_aa: CASSPRLALDNEQFF

clone_size: once
v_call: TRBV30
d_call: -
j_call: TRBJ1-2
cdr3_nt: TGTGCCTGGAGTCGTGCAGGGGCCAACTATGGCTACACCTTC
cdr3_aa: CAWSRAGANYGYTF

clone_size: -
v_call: TRBV20-1
d_call: -
j_call: TRBJ2-1
cdr3_nt: TGCAGTGCTAGACGCAATGAGCAGTTCTTC
cdr3_aa: CSARRNEQFF

clone_size: -
v_call: TRBV6-6
d_call: -
j_call: TRBJ2-5
cdr3_nt: TGTGCCAGCAGTCCGGTTTGGGGGGACGAGGAGACCCAGTACTTC
cdr3_aa: CASSPVWGDEETQYF

clone_size: -
v_call: TRBV5-5
d_call: TRBD2
j_call: TRBJ2-2
cdr3_nt: TGTGCCAGCAGCTCAAGGACTAGCAGCGCCGGGGAGCTGTTTTTT
cdr3_aa: CASSSRTSSAGELFF

clone_size: -
v_call: TRBV28
d_call: TRBD1
j_call: TRBJ1-1
cdr3_nt: TGTGCCAGCAGTGCTTGGACAGGGGTTGATGAAGCTTTCTTT
cdr3_aa: CASSAWTGVDEAFF

clone_size: once
v_call: TRBV29-1
d_call: TRBD2
j_call: TRBJ2-1
cdr3_nt: TGCAGCGCTGGGACTAGCGGGAGAAATGGCTACAATGAGCAGTTCTTC
cdr3_aa: CSAGTSGRNGYNEQFF

clone_size: -
v_call: TRBV9
d_call: TRBD1
j_call: TRBJ2-6
cdr3_nt: TGTGCCAGCAGCGAAAGGACAGGCCTTTTCAACGTCCTGACTTTC
cdr3_aa: CASSERTGLFNVLTF

clone_size: -
v_call: TRBV27
d_call: TRBD2
j_call: TRBJ2-7
cdr3_nt: TGTGCCAGCGGAAAAACGGGAGGCACATCCTACGAGCAGTACTTC
cdr3_aa: CASGKTGGTSYEQYF

clone_size: -
v_call: TRBV7-6
d_call: -
j_call: TRBJ2-7
cdr3_nt: TGTGCCAGCAGCTCGACAGGCGAGCAGTACTTC
cdr3_aa: CASSSTGEQYF

clone_size: once
v_call: TRBV18
d_call: TRBD1
j_call: TRBJ1-1
cdr3_nt: TGTGCCAGCTCACCCGTGACAGGGGGCGACACTGAAGCTTTCTTT
cdr3_aa: CASSPVTGGDTEAFF

clone_size: -
v_call: TRBV2
d_call: -
j_call: TRBJ2-7
cdr3_nt: TGTGCCAGCAGTGAAGAGGGACTTCAGGGCGAGCAGTACTTC
cdr3_aa: CASSEEGLQGEQYF

clone_size: -
v_call: TRBV5-4
d_call: -
j_call: TRBJ1-3
cdr3_nt: TGTGCCAGCAGCCCTAGCTCTGGGGCTGGAAACACCATATATTTT
cdr3_aa: CASSPSSGAGNTIYF

clone_size: many
v_call: TRBV27
d_call: TRBD1
j_call: TRBJ2-7
cdr3_nt: TGTGCCAGCAGTTTTGCCTTCCCCGGACAGGGGGGTACGGCGCAGTACTTC
cdr3_aa: CASSFAFPGQGGTAQYF

clone_size: -
v_call: TRBV20-1
d_call: -
j_call: TRBJ2-3
cdr3_nt: TGCAGTGCTGGGAGAGATAAGCAGTATTTT
cdr3_aa: CSAGRDKQYF

clone_size: few
v_call: TRBV15
d_call: -
j_call: TRBJ2-1
cdr3_nt: TGTGCCACCAGCAGAGTGGGGGCAGGGCAGAATGAGCAGTTCTTC
cdr3_aa: CATSRVGAGQNEQFF

clone_size: -
v_call: TRBV5-4
d_call: -
j_call: TRBJ2-7
cdr3_nt: TGTGCCAGCAGCTTGTATAGCTCCTACGAGCAGTACTTC
cdr3_aa: CASSLYSSYEQYF

clone_size: -
v_call: TRBV30
d_call: TRBD2
j_call: TRBJ2-7
cdr3_nt: TGTGCCTGGAAGGGTGGCGGGAGGGCCTACGAGCAGTACTTC
cdr3_aa: CAWKGGGRAYEQYF

clone_size: -
v_call: TRBV10-3
d_call: -
j_call: TRBJ1-2
cdr3_nt: TGTGCCATCAGTGTTGACACAGACTATGGCTACACCTTC
cdr3_aa: CAISVDTDYGYTF

clone_size: -
v_call: TRBV6-5
d_call: -
j_call: TRBJ2-6
cdr3_nt: TGTGCCAGCAGTTACGATAGCTCTGGGGCCAACGTCCTGACTTTC
cdr3_aa: CASSYDSSGANVLTF

clone_size: -
v_call: TRBV7-9
d_call: -
j_call: TRBJ2-3
cdr3_nt: TGTGCCAGCAGCTTATCGGCAGATACGCAGTATTTT
cdr3_aa: CASSLSADTQYF

clone_size: -
v_call: TRBV28
d_call: -
j_call: TRBJ1-1
cdr3_nt: TGTGCCAGCAGTTTATCAACAGGGTCGGGTAACACTGAAGCTTTCTTT
cdr3_aa: CASSLSTGSGNTEAFF

clone_size: -
v_call: TRBV7-2
d_call: -
j_call: TRBJ2-7
cdr3_nt: TGTGCCAGCAGCCCCGGACAGACCTACGAGCAGTACTTC
cdr3_aa: CASSPGQTYEQYF

clone_size: -
v_call: TRBV10-1
d_call: -
j_call: TRBJ2-7
cdr3_nt: TGCGCCAGCAGCGTTCCTGACGGAAACTACTACGAGCAGTACTTC
cdr3_aa: CASSVPDGNYYEQYF

clone_size: -
v_call: TRBV11-2
d_call: TRBD1
j_call: TRBJ2-2
cdr3_nt: TGTGCCATCCATCTGTGGGACAGGGGGCGGTATTCCGGGGAGCTGTTTTTT
cdr3_aa: CAIHLWDRGRYSGELFF

clone_size: -
v_call: TRBV9
d_call: -
j_call: TRBJ2-2
cdr3_nt: TGTGCCAGCCGTGGCCGGGAGCTGTTTTTT
cdr3_aa: CASRGRELFF

clone_size: -
v_call: TRBV7-3
d_call: -
j_call: TRBJ2-7
cdr3_nt: TGTGCCAGCAGCGCAATCGCCGGGGGGCAGGACGAGCAGTACTTC
cdr3_aa: CASSAIAGGQDEQYF

clone_size: -
v_call: TRBV10-3
d_call: -
j_call: TRBJ1-3
cdr3_nt: TGTGCCATCAGTGAGACTGAAGGGGGTTACTCTGGAAACACCATATATTTT
cdr3_aa: CAISETEGGYSGNTIYF

clone_size: -
v_call: TRBV5-6
d_call: TRBD2
j_call: TRBJ2-1
cdr3_nt: TGTGCCAGCAGCCAAGCACTAGCGGGATACAATGAGCAGTTCTTC
cdr3_aa: CASSQALAGYNEQFF

clone_size: -
v_call: TRBV7-3
d_call: TRBD2
j_call: TRBJ2-3
cdr3_nt: TGTGCCAGCAGCTTAACCCCACTAGCGGGAGTGGATACGCAGTATTTT
cdr3_aa: CASSLTPLAGVDTQYF

clone_size: -
v_call: TRBV14
d_call: -
j_call: TRBJ2-7
cdr3_nt: TGTGCCAGCAGCCAAGACCTCTCTCCGGGTTACTCCTACGAGCAGTACTTC
cdr3_aa: CASSQDLSPGYSYEQYF

clone_size: -
v_call: TRBV7-8
d_call: TRBD1
j_call: TRBJ2-7
cdr3_nt: TGTGCCAGCAGTAGACAGGGTGTAGCCTACGAGCAGTACTTC
cdr3_aa: CASSRQGVAYEQYF

clone_size: -
v_call: TRBV6-1
d_call: -
j_call: TRBJ2-7
cdr3_nt: TGTGCCAGCAGTGAAAGGGGGTCGTCTAGGGGCGAGCAGTACTTC
cdr3_aa: CASSERGSSRGEQYF

clone_size: -
v_call: TRBV11-2
d_call: TRBD2
j_call: TRBJ2-1
cdr3_nt: TGTGCCAGCAGTCCTCCGGGACTAGCGGAGTACAATGAGCAGTTCTTC
cdr3_aa: CASSPPGLAEYNEQFF

clone_size: -
v_call: TRBV5-4
d_call: TRBD2
j_call: TRBJ2-5
cdr3_nt: TGTGCCAGCAGCCCTCATAAGGGACTAGCAGCCCAAGAGACCCAGTACTTC
cdr3_aa: CASSPHKGLAAQETQYF

clone_size: once
v_call: TRBV4-1
d_call: -
j_call: TRBJ2-3
cdr3_nt: TGCGCCAGCAGCCAAGAACGTGGAGCGGTTATCACAGATACGCAGTATTTT
cdr3_aa: CASSQERGAVITDTQYF

clone_size: -
v_call: TRBV6-5
d_call: TRBD2
j_call: TRBJ2-7
cdr3_nt: TGTGCCAGTCGAGTTACGGGGGGAGTTATCTACGAGCAGTACTTC
cdr3_aa: CASRVTGGVIYEQYF

clone_size: -
v_call: TRBV2
d_call: TRBD1
j_call: TRBJ1-1
cdr3_nt: TGTGCCAGCAGTCGACAGGGCAGCACTGAAGCTTTCTTT
cdr3_aa: CASSRQGSTEAFF

clone_size: -
v_call: TRBV6-5
d_call: TRBD2
j_call: TRBJ2-7
cdr3_nt: TGTGCCAGCAGCACCGGGACTAGCGGAAACTACGAGCAGTACTTC
cdr3_aa: CASSTGTSGNYEQYF

clone_size: -
v_call: TRBV4-1
d_call: TRBD1
j_call: TRBJ1-6
cdr3_nt: TGCGCCAGCAGCCAGCGACAGGGTGGTGGGAATTCACCCCTCCACTTT
cdr3_aa: CASSQRQGGGNSPLHF

clone_size: -
v_call: TRBV7-8
d_call: TRBD1
j_call: TRBJ2-1
cdr3_nt: TGTGCCAGCAGCTTAGCGGGGACAGGTGGTGAGCAGTTCTTC
cdr3_aa: CASSLAGTGGEQFF

clone_size: -
v_call: TRBV7-3
d_call: -
j_call: TRBJ2-2
cdr3_nt: TGTGCCAGCAGCTTAGCGAGGACCGGGGAGCTGTTTTTT
cdr3_aa: CASSLARTGELFF

clone_size: -
v_call: TRBV5-4
d_call: -
j_call: TRBJ2-3
cdr3_nt: TGTGCCAGCAGCTCAAGAAGGGACTCCCTCACAGATACGCAGTATTTT
cdr3_aa: CASSSRRDSLTDTQYF

clone_size: -
v_call: TRBV7-8
d_call: -
j_call: TRBJ1-5
cdr3_nt: TGTGCCAGCAGCCCCGGGACAAGCAATCAGCCCCAGCATTTT
cdr3_aa: CASSPGTSNQPQHF